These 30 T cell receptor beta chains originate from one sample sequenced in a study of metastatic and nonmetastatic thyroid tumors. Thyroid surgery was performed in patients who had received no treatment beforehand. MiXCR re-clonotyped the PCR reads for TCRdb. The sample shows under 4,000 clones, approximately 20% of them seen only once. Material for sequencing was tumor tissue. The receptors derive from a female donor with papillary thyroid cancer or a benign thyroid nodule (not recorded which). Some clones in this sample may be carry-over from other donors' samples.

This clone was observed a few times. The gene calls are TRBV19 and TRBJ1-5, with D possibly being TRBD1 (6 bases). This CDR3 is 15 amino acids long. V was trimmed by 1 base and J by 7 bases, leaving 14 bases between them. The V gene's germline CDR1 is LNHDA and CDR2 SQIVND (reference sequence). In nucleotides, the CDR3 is TGTGCCAGTAGTATAGCGGGGGGCGGCGTACAGCCCCAGCATTTT. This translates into CASSIAGGGVQPQHF.

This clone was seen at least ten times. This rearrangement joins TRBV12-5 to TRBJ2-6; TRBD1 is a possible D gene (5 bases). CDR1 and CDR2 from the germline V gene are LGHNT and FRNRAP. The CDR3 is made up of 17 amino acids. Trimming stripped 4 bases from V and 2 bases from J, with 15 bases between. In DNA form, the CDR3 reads TGTGCTAGTGGTTCCTTCATTGCGACAGCTGGGGCCAACGTCCTGACTTTC. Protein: CASGSFIATAGANVLTF.

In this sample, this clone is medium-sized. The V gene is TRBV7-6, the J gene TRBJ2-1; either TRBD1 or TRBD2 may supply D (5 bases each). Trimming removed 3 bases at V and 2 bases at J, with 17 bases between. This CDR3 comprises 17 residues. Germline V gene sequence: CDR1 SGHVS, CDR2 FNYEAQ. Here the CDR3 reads CASSFTTGDGPYNEQFF. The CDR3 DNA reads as TGTGCCAGCAGCTTCACAACTGGGGACGGACCCTACAATGAGCAGTTCTTC.

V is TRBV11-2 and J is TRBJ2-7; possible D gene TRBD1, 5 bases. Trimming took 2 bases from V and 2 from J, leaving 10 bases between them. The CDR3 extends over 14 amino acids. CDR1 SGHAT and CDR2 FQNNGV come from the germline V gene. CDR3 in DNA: TGTGCCAGCAGCTTAACGGACAACACCTACGAGCAGTACTTC. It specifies CASSLTDNTYEQYF.

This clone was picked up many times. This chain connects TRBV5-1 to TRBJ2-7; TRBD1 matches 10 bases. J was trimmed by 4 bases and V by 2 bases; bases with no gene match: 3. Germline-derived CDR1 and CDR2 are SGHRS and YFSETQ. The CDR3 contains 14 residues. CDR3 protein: CASSFGTGAYEQYF. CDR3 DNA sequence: TGCGCCAGCAGCTTCGGGACAGGGGCATACGAGCAGTACTTC.

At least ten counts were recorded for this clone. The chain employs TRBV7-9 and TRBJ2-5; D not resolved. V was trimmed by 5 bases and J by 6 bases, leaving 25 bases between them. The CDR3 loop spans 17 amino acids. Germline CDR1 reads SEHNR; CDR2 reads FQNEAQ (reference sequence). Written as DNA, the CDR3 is TGTGCCAGCAGCCCTAGTGCCGGGTCCCCATTCGCTCAGACCCAGTACTTC. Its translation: CASSPSAGSPFAQTQYF.

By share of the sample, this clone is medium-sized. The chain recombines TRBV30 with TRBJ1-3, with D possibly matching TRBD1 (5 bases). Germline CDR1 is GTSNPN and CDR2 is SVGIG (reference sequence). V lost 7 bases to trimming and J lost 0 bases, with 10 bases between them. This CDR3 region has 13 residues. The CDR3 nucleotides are TGTGCCTCGGGGGGGAGCTCTGGAAACACCATATATTTT. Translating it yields CASGGSSGNTIYF.

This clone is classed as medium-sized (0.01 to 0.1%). CDR3 in amino acids: CASSLGGLAKNIQYF. CDR3 in DNA: TGTGCCAGCAGCTTGGGGGGACTAGCCAAAAACATTCAGTACTTC. The chain links TRBV28 to TRBJ2-4; D may be TRBD2 (6 bases). The CDR3 loop spans 15 amino acids. Looked up from germline, CDR1 is MDHEN and CDR2 is SYDVKM. The germline V and J ends were trimmed by 6 bases and 0 bases, with 12 bases remaining between them.

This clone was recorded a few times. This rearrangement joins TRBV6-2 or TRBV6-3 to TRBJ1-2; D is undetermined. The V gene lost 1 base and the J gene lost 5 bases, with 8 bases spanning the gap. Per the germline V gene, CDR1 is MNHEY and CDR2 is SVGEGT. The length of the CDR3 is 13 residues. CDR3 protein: CASSYWEAYGYTF. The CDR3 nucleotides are TGTGCCAGCAGTTACTGGGAGGCGTATGGCTACACCTTC.

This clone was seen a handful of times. The CDR3 coding sequence is TGTGCCAGCGGGGGGACAGGGGGTTTCAATGAGCAGTTCTTC. It specifies CASGGTGGFNEQFF. V and J are TRBV27 and TRBJ2-1; 11 bases match TRBD1. Germline-derived CDR1 and CDR2 are MNHEY and SMNVEV (reference sequence). V was pared by 8 bases and J by 6 bases, with 6 bases of the junction left unmatched. The CDR3 has 14 residues.

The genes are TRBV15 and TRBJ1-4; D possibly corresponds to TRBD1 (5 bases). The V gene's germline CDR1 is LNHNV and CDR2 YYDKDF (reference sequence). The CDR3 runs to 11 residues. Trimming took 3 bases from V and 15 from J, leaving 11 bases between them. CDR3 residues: CATSSAWGVFF. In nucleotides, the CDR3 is TGTGCCACCAGCAGCGCCTGGGGGGTGTTTTTT.

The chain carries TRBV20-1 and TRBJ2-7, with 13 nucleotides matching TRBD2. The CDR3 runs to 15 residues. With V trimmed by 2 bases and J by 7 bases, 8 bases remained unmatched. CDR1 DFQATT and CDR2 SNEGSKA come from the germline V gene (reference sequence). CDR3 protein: CSARIRLAGGREQYF. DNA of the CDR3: TGCAGTGCTAGAATACGACTAGCGGGAGGACGTGAGCAGTACTTC.

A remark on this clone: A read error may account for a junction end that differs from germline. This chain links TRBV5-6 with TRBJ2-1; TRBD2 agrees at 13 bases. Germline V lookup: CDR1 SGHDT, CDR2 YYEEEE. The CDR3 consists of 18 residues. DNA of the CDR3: TGTGCCAGCAGCCCGGGACTAGCGGGAATCCGCTCCTACAATGAGCAGTTTTTC. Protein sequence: CASSPGLAGIRSYNEQFF.

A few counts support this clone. The CDR3 region is CASSFGGDYNEQFF. The DNA for the CDR3 is TGTGCCAGCAGTTTCGGGGGGGACTACAATGAGCAGTTCTTC. The gene calls are TRBV12-3 or TRBV12-4 and TRBJ2-1, with 8 bases lining up with TRBD2. Trimming cost V 3 bases and J 3 bases; bases outside gene matches: 1. There are 14 residues in the CDR3.

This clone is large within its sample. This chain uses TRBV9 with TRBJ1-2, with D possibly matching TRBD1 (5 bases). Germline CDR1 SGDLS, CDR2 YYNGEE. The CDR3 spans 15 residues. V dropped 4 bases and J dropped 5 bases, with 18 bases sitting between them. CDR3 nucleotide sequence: TGTGCCAGCAGCCCAAGGGTGGCAGGGTCGTATGGCTACACCTTC. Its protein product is CASSPRVAGSYGYTF.

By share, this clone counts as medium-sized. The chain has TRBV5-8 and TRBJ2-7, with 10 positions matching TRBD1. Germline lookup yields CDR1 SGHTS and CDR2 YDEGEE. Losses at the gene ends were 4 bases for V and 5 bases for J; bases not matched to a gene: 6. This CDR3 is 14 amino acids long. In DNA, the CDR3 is TGTGCCAGCAGCGCTGGGACAGGGGTAAACGAGCAGTACTTC. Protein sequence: CASSAGTGVNEQYF.

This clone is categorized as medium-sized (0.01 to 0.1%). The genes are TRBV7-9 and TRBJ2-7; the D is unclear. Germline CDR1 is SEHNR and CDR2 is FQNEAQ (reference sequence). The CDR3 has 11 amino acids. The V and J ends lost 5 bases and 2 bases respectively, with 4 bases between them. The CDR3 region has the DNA TGTGCCAGCAGCCATACCTACGAGCAGTACTTC. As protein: CASSHTYEQYF.

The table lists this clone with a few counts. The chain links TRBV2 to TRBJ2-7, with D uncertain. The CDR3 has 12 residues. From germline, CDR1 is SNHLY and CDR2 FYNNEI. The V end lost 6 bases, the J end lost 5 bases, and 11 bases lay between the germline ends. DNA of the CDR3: TGTGCCAGCAGGGACGGGTCGAACGAGCAGTACTTC. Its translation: CASRDGSNEQYF.

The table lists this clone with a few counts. The DNA of the CDR3 is TGTGCCACCAGCAGGACTAGCGGGAGCACAGATACGCAGTATTTT. As protein: CATSRTSGSTDTQYF. The chain joins TRBV15 to TRBJ2-3; 10 bases align to TRBD2. This CDR3 has 15 amino acids. Germline V gene sequence: CDR1 LNHNV, CDR2 YYDKDF (reference sequence). J lost 0 bases, V lost 3 bases, and 0 bases had no gene match.

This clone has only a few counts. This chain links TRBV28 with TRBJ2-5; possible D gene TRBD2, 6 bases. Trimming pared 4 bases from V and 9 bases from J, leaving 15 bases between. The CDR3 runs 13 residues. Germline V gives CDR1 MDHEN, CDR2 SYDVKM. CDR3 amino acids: CASSSPVRGSQYF. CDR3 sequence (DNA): TGTGCCAGCAGTTCACCGGTACGGGGGTCCCAGTACTTC.

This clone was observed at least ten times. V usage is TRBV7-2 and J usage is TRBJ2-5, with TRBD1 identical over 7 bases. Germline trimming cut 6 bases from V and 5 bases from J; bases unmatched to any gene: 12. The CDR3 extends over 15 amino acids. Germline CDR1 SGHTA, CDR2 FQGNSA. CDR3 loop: CASRENGQVRETQYF. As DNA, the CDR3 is TGTGCCAGCAGGGAAAACGGACAGGTCAGGGAGACCCAGTACTTC.

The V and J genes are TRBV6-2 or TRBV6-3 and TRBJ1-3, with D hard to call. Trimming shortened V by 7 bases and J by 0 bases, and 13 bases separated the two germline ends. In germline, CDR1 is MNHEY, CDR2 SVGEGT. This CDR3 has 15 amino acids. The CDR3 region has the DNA TGTGCCAGCACCGCTATCGAGAACTCTGGAAACACCATATATTTT. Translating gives CASTAIENSGNTIYF.

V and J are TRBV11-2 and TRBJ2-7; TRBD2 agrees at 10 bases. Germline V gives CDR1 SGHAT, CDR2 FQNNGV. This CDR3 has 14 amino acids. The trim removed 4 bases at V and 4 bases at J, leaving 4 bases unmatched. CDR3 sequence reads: CASSWSGGAYEQYF. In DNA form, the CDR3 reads TGTGCCAGCAGCTGGAGCGGGGGGGCGTACGAGCAGTACTTC.

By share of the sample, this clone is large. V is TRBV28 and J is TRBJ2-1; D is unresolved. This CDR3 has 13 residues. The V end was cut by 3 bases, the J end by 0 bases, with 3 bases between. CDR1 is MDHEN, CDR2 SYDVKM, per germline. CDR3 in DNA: TGTGCCAGCAGTTTGGACTCCTACAATGAGCAGTTCTTC. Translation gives CASSLDSYNEQFF.

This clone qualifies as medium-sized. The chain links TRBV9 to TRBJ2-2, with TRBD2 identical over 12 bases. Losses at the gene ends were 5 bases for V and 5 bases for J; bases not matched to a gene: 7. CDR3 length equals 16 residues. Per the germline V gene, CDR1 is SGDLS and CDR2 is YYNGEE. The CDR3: CASSDLAGGPTGELFF. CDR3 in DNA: TGTGCCAGCAGTGACCTAGCGGGAGGGCCAACCGGGGAGCTGTTTTTT.

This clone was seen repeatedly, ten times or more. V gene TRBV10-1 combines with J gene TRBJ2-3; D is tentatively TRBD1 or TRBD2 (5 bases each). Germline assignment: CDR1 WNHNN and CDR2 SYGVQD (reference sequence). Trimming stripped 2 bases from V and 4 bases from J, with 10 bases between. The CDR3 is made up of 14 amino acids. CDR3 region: CASSERGTSDTQYF. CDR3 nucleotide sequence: TGCGCCAGCAGTGAGAGAGGGACCTCAGATACGCAGTATTTT.

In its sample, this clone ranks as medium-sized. In DNA form, the CDR3 reads TGCAGTGCTAGAGGGGGAGGGGATGGCTACACCTTC. This gives the protein CSARGGGDGYTF. The genes are TRBV20-1 and TRBJ1-2, with D perhaps matching TRBD1 (5 bases). Germline CDR1 DFQATT, CDR2 SNEGSKA (reference sequence). The V and J ends lost 1 base and 6 bases respectively, with 9 bases between them. The CDR3 runs 12 residues.

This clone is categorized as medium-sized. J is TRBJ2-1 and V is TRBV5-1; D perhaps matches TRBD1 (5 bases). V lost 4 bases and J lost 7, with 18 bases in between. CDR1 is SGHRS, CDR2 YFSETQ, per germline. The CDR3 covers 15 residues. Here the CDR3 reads CASSAAQGLENEQFF. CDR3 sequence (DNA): TGCGCCAGCAGCGCCGCTCAGGGATTGGAGAATGAGCAGTTCTTC.

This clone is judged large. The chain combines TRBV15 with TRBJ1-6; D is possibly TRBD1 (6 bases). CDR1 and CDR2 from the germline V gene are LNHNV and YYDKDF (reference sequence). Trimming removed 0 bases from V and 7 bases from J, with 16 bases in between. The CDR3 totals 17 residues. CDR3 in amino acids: CATSRDYQGNGNSPLHF. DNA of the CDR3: TGTGCCACCAGCAGAGATTATCAGGGGAATGGGAATTCACCCCTCCACTTT.

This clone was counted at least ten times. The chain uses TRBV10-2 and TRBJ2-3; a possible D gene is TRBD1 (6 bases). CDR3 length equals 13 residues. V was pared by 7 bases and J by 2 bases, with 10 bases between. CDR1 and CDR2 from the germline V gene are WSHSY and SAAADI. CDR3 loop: CASNGQFTDTQYF. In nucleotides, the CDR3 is TGCGCCAGCAACGGACAGTTCACAGATACGCAGTATTTT.